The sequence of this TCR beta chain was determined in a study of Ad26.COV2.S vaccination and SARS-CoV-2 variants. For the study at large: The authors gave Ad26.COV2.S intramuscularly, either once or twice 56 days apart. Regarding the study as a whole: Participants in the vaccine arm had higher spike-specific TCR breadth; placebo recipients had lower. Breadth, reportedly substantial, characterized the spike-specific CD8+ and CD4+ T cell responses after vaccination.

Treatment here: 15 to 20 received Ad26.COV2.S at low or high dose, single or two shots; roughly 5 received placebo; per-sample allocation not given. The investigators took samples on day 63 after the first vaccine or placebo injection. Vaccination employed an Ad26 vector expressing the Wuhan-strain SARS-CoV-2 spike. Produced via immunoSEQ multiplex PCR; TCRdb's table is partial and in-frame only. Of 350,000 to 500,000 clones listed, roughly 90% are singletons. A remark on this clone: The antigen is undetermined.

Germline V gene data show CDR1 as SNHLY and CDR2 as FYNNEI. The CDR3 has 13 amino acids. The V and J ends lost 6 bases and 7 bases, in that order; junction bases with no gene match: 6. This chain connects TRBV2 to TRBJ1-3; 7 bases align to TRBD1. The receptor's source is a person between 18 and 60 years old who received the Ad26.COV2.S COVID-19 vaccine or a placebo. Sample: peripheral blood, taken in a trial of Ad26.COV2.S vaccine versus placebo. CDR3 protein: CASSGFRGNTIYF. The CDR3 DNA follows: TGTGCCAGCAGCGGATTCAGGGGGAACACCATATATTTT.